This T cell receptor beta chain was obtained from a study of T cells after yellow fever vaccination. TCRdb itself ran the 5' RACE reads through MiXCR, one entry per CDR3 protein. This table has 450,000 to 550,000 distinct CDR3 sequences, around a fifth appearing once. CDR3 length: 14 amino acids. The V gene lost 2 bases and the J gene lost 2 bases, with 7 bases spanning the gap. Germline V gene sequence: CDR1 KGHSH, CDR2 LQKENI. The chain joins TRBV18 to TRBJ1-5; D ambiguous. Specimen: PBMCs, collected 20 to 25 days after the first yellow fever vaccination. This clonotype was sampled from a man aged 18 to 35 who received the YFV17D yellow fever vaccine. The CDR3 is CASSPWQGNQPQHF. The CDR3 nucleotides are TGTGCCAGCTCACCATGGCAGGGCAATCAGCCCCAGCATTTT.